This is a list of T cell receptor beta chains from one sample in a study of shared clonotypes between healthy human individuals. The assay was immunoSEQ multiplex PCR, and TCRdb's table has in-frame clones only and misses some. The sample holds 2 million to 2.5 million clones, about 95% seen once. The sequenced sample was naive CD8+ T cells sorted from blood. The receptors were gathered from a young man in good health. Each CDR3 is given with its conserved first and last residue. D genes are given only for firm matches.

v_gene,d_gene,j_gene,CDR3aa,CDR3nt
TRBV11-2,-,TRBJ2-1,CASGPGVLNEQFF,TGTGCCAGCGGACCGGGGGTTCTTAATGAGCAGTTCTTC
TRBV21-1,-,TRBJ2-7,CASSKEGTSGAFGEQYF,TGTGCCAGCAGCAAAGAGGGGACTAGCGGGGCCTTCGGAGAGCAGTACTTC
TRBV9,TRBD2,TRBJ2-1,CASSSRLAGGFNEQFF,TGTGCCAGCAGCTCAAGACTAGCGGGGGGATTCAATGAGCAGTTCTTC
TRBV7-6,-,TRBJ1-1,CASSAGVNTEAFF,TGTGCCAGCAGCGCCGGAGTTAACACTGAAGCTTTCTTT
TRBV28,-,TRBJ2-7,CASSFSGPGYEQYF,TGTGCCAGCAGTTTCTCAGGGCCCGGGTACGAGCAGTACTTC
TRBV7-9,-,TRBJ1-1,CASSLVQGNTEAFF,TGTGCCAGCAGCTTAGTGCAGGGGAACACTGAAGCTTTCTTT
TRBV6-6,-,TRBJ1-3,CASSLQVGRVGNTIYF,TGTGCCAGCAGTCTCCAGGTTGGGCGGGTTGGAAACACCATATATTTT
TRBV11-2,-,TRBJ1-2,CASSLEGQSSYGYTF,TGTGCCAGCAGCTTAGAGGGTCAGAGTTCCTATGGCTACACCTTC
TRBV10-3,-,TRBJ1-6,CAISESGRGWSSPLHF,TGTGCCATCAGTGAGTCAGGCAGGGGCTGGAGTTCACCCCTCCACTTT
TRBV19,-,TRBJ2-7,CASSNMDQTYEQYF,TGTGCCAGTTCGAATATGGACCAAACCTACGAGCAGTACTTC
TRBV9,TRBD1,TRBJ1-1,CASSVVQGVNTEAFF,TGTGCCAGCAGCGTAGTCCAGGGGGTGAACACTGAAGCTTTCTTT
TRBV28,-,TRBJ1-1,CASSFLPGSGKNTEAFF,TGTGCCAGCAGTTTTCTCCCCGGGTCAGGGAAAAACACTGAAGCTTTCTTT
TRBV9,-,TRBJ2-3,CASSVVGGQSTQYF,TGTGCCAGCAGCGTAGTAGGAGGTCAGAGTACGCAGTATTTT
TRBV5-6,-,TRBJ1-5,CASSFGGLQPQHF,TGTGCCAGCAGCTTCGGGGGGCTTCAGCCCCAGCATTTT